This T cell receptor beta chain stems from a study of shared clonotypes between healthy human individuals. Study-wide results and caveats: Sharing of clonotypes among donors was expected to vary with sequencing depth.

V dropped 3 bases and J dropped 7; count of bases not matched to a gene: 10. CDR3 length: 17 amino acids. The germline V gene has CDR1 MGHRA and CDR2 YSYEKL. Comment on this clone: Its antigen is still unknown.

The table came from immunoSEQ multiplex PCR; TCRdb's copy has only in-frame clones and leaves some out. The table includes millions of clones, approximately 92% detected once. The TCR was taken from a man aged 18 to 30 in good health. V usage is TRBV4-1 and J usage is TRBJ2-1; TRBD2 agrees at 12 bases. The sequencing sample was made of naive CD4+ T cells sorted from blood. Subset of the sample: CD45RA+ positively selected. CDR3 protein: CASSHGLAGRGGNEQFF. The DNA of the CDR3 is TGCGCCAGCAGCCACGGACTAGCGGGAAGGGGGGGAAATGAGCAGTTCTTC.